This T cell receptor (beta chain) comes out of a study of graft-versus-host responses after intestinal transplantation. On this clone: What it binds is not known.

Study-wide results and caveats: Present in recipient marrow, GvH clones included some that appeared first in ileum or blood. Early post-transplant falls in HvG clones accompanied the peak levels of circulating GvH clones.

Per the germline V gene, CDR1 is SGHRS and CDR2 is YFSETQ. V was pared by 2 bases and J by 1 base, with 14 bases of the junction left unmatched. The length of the CDR3 is 18 residues. Measured with immunoSEQ multiplex PCR; TCRdb has only the in-frame clones, and not every one. The sample has some 110,000 clones; about 92% are singletons. The material was unstimulated CD8+ T cells sorted from spleen or lymph node cells, obtained before transplant. This chain links TRBV5-1 with TRBJ1-1; 7 bases map to TRBD1. This clonotype was obtained from a human donor who was the organ donor for an intestinal transplant. The CDR3 nucleotides are TGCGCCAGCAGCTTAATCCGGAGTTGGACAGGTGAGAACACTGAAGCTTTCTTT. Translated, it gives CASSLIRSWTGENTEAFF. The full variable domain, completed using reference TRBV5-1 and TRBJ1-1, is KAGVTQTPRYLIKTRGQQVTLSCSPISGHRSVSWYQQTPGQGLQFLFEYFSETQRNKGNFPGRFSGRQFSNSRSEMNVSTLELGDSALYLCASSLIRSWTGENTEAFFGQGTRLTVV.